Listed below are T cell receptor beta chains from one sample, sequenced in a study of blood T cell repertoires in COVID-19. The repertoire was sequenced with immunoSEQ multiplex PCR; TCRdb's copy has only in-frame clones and lacks some. Of roughly 200,000 clones listed, about 86% are singletons. The sequenced sample was PBMCs or T cells enriched from blood (not recorded which). These TCRs come from a woman in her fifties or sixties in a cohort exposed to, infected with or recovered from COVID-19 (not recorded which). Both conserved end residues are part of each CDR3. The D gene is left open where the match is weak. Size is stated for part of the rows, as once, few or many counts, or as a class when the clone is expanded.

v_call,d_call,clone_size,j_call,cdr3_aa,cdr3_nt
TRBV19,-,-,TRBJ2-7,CASSILAGDKEQYF,TGTGCCAGTAGTATTTTGGCGGGCGATAAGGAGCAGTACTTC
TRBV10-3,-,-,TRBJ1-4,CAISASATNEKLFF,TGTGCCATCAGTGCAAGCGCAACTAATGAAAAACTGTTTTTT
TRBV10-3,TRBD1,-,TRBJ1-2,CAISEFLTGVGQNYGYTF,TGTGCCATCAGTGAGTTTCTCACAGGGGTAGGACAGAACTATGGCTACACCTTC
TRBV6-1,-,-,TRBJ2-7,CANSEWSEKYEQYF,TGTGCCAACAGTGAGTGGTCTGAGAAATACGAGCAGTACTTC
TRBV4-1,TRBD1,-,TRBJ2-1,CASSQRQGRTRYNEQFF,TGCGCCAGCAGCCAAAGACAGGGACGGACGAGGTACAATGAGCAGTTCTTC
TRBV6-5,-,-,TRBJ1-4,CASSSGLINEKLFF,TGTGCCAGCAGCTCGGGACTGATTAATGAAAAACTGTTTTTT
TRBV5-1,-,-,TRBJ2-1,CASTSDVYNEQFF,TGCGCCAGCACTAGCGACGTATACAATGAGCAGTTCTTC
TRBV2,-,-,TRBJ1-1,CASSVRGDTEAFF,TGTGCCAGCAGTGTCCGGGGGGACACTGAAGCTTTCTTT
TRBV7-8,-,-,TRBJ1-2,CASSLGGDGYGYTF,TGTGCCAGCAGCTTAGGGGGGGACGGCTATGGCTACACCTTC
TRBV7-2,-,-,TRBJ1-5,CASSLNTGNNQPQHF,TGTGCCAGCAGCTTAAATACAGGGAACAATCAGCCCCAGCATTTT
TRBV3-1/TRBV3-2,-,few,TRBJ1-1,CASRIQGGVEAFF,TGTGCCAGCAGAATACAAGGAGGCGTTGAAGCTTTCTTT
TRBV7-2,-,few,TRBJ2-7,CASSKRTAPYEQYF,TGTGCCAGCAGTAAAAGGACAGCCCCCTACGAGCAGTACTTC
TRBV29-1,TRBD1,-,TRBJ1-3,CSGRTGSGNTIYF,TGCAGCGGGAGGACAGGCTCTGGAAACACCATATATTTT
TRBV28,-,-,TRBJ2-7,CASSPSGTGSYEQYF,TGTGCCAGCAGTCCTAGCGGGACAGGCTCCTACGAGCAGTACTTC
TRBV7-2,TRBD2,-,TRBJ2-3,CASSLGPSGGSDTQYF,TGTGCCAGCAGCTTAGGTCCTAGCGGGGGATCAGATACGCAGTATTTT
TRBV7-2,TRBD1,once,TRBJ1-6,CASSLDPTGLNSPLHF,TGTGCCAGCAGCTTAGACCCGACAGGGCTTAATTCACCCCTCCACTTT
TRBV7-2,-,-,TRBJ1-1,CASSPQAVNTEAFF,TGTGCCAGCAGCCCACAGGCCGTGAACACTGAAGCTTTCTTT
TRBV19,TRBD1,-,TRBJ1-1,CASSMTGGESPFF,TGTGCCAGTAGTATGACAGGGGGAGAATCACCTTTCTTT
TRBV9,-,-,TRBJ1-1,CASSLPREGSTEAFF,TGTGCCAGCAGCCTACCCCGGGAGGGGAGCACTGAAGCTTTCTTT
TRBV6-5,-,-,TRBJ1-5,CASTAGYEQPQHF,TGTGCCAGCACAGCCGGGTACGAACAGCCCCAGCATTTT
TRBV10-3,-,-,TRBJ2-4,CAISENEIAKNIQYF,TGTGCCATCAGTGAAAATGAGATAGCCAAAAACATTCAGTACTTC
TRBV5-4,-,few,TRBJ2-7,CASSLQGPYEQYF,TGTGCCAGCAGCTTGCAGGGCCCCTACGAGCAGTACTTC
TRBV5-1,-,-,TRBJ2-3,CASSLAGITDTQYF,TGCGCCAGCAGCTTGGCAGGGATCACAGATACGCAGTATTTT
TRBV27,-,-,TRBJ1-4,CASSFVPVTGEKLFF,TGTGCCAGCAGTTTCGTCCCCGTTACAGGGGAAAAACTGTTTTTT
TRBV5-1,TRBD2,-,TRBJ2-5,CASRLTSGQETQYF,TGCGCCAGCAGATTGACTAGCGGACAAGAGACCCAGTACTTC
TRBV25-1,-,-,TRBJ1-2,CTSTGPANYGYTF,TGTACCAGCACAGGGCCAGCTAACTATGGCTACACCTTC
TRBV29-1,-,few,TRBJ1-1,CSANLGQRNTEAFF,TGCAGCGCGAACCTTGGACAGAGGAACACTGAAGCTTTCTTT
TRBV30,-,-,TRBJ1-2,CAWRGFEATGGSYGYTF,TGTGCCTGGAGAGGGTTTGAAGCGACAGGAGGAAGCTATGGCTACACCTTC
TRBV11-1,TRBD1,-,TRBJ1-2,CASSPNSGGSYGYTF,TGTGCCAGCAGCCCAAACTCAGGGGGCTCCTATGGCTACACCTTC
TRBV7-9,TRBD1,few,TRBJ1-6,CASSGQGAGNSPLHF,TGTGCCAGCAGCGGACAGGGGGCGGGTAATTCACCCCTCCACTTT
TRBV2,TRBD1,few,TRBJ2-5,CASSGDRGDEETQYF,TGTGCCAGCAGTGGGGACAGGGGGGACGAAGAGACCCAGTACTTC
TRBV19,TRBD2,-,TRBJ2-3,CASSTGLASTDTQYF,TGTGCCAGTAGTACGGGACTAGCGAGCACAGATACGCAGTATTTT
TRBV25-1,TRBD1,-,TRBJ1-2,CASSVGQGLYGYTF,TGTGCCAGCAGTGTAGGACAGGGGCTCTATGGCTACACCTTC
TRBV18,TRBD1,-,TRBJ2-6,CASSYTGGARANVLTF,TGTGCCAGCTCATATACAGGGGGCGCGAGGGCCAACGTCCTGACTTTC
TRBV28,TRBD2,-,TRBJ2-7,CATAAGRNYEQYF,TGTGCCACGGCAGCGGGACGGAACTACGAGCAGTACTTC
TRBV12-3/TRBV12-4,-,once,TRBJ1-3,CASSFRGNTIYF,TGTGCCAGCAGTTTCAGGGGAAACACCATATATTTT
TRBV10-3,-,-,TRBJ1-1,CAISKQGGDTEAFF,TGTGCCATCAGTAAACAGGGAGGGGACACTGAAGCTTTCTTT
TRBV2,TRBD2,-,TRBJ2-1,CASSRTSVHNEQFF,TGTGCCAGCAGTCGGACTAGCGTACACAATGAGCAGTTCTTC
TRBV7-3,TRBD2,-,TRBJ2-3,CASSLRVLAGVVPDTQYF,TGTGCCAGCAGCTTAAGGGTCCTAGCGGGGGTGGTGCCAGATACGCAGTATTTT
TRBV7-9,-,once,TRBJ2-7,CASSLAWPAGDSYEQYF,TGTGCCAGCAGCTTAGCGTGGCCAGCGGGCGACTCCTACGAGCAGTACTTC